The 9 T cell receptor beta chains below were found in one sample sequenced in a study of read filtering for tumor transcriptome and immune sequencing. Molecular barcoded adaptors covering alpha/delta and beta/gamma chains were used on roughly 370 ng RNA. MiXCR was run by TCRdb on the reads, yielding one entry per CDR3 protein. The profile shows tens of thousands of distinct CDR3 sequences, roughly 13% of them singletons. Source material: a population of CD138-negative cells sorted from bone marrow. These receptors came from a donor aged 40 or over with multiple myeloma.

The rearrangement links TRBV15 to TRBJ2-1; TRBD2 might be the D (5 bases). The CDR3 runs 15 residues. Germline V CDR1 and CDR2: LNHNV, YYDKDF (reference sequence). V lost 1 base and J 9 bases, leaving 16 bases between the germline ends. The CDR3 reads CATSRVGLPGSEQFF. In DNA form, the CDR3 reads TGTGCCACCAGCAGAGTTGGATTGCCGGGGAGTGAGCAGTTCTTC.

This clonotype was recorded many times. CDR3 protein: CASSQDYAGTSGRGSGANVLTF. CDR3 bases: TGTGCCAGCAGCCAAGATTACGCCGGGACTAGCGGGAGAGGGTCTGGGGCCAACGTCCTGACTTTC. The chain is built from TRBV14 and TRBJ2-6; 14 bases match TRBD2. V trimming: 0 bases; J trimming: 1 base; junction bases outside the gene matches: 11. Germline lookup yields CDR1 SGHDN and CDR2 FVKESK. The CDR3 runs 22 residues.

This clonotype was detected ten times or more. CDR3 protein: CSASGGSGINGELFF. Here the CDR3 DNA reads TGCAGTGCTAGCGGGGGTAGCGGAATTAACGGGGAGCTGTTTTTT. J is TRBJ2-2 and V is TRBV20-1; D possibly corresponds to TRBD2 (6 bases). CDR1 DFQATT and CDR2 SNEGSKA come from the germline V gene (reference sequence). CDR3 length equals 15 residues. V gave up 3 bases and J gave up 7 bases, with 18 bases separating them.

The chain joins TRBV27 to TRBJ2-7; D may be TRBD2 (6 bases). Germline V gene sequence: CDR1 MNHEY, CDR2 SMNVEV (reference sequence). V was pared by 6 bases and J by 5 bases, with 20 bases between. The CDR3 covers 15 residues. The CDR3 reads CASRGLGLARHEQYF. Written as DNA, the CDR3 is TGTGCCAGCAGGGGACTGGGCCTAGCACGACACGAGCAGTACTTC.

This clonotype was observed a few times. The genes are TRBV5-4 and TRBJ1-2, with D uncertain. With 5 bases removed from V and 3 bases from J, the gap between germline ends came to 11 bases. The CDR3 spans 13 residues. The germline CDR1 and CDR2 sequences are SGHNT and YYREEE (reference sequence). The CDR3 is CASRGSEDYGYTF. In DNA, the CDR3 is TGTGCCAGCAGGGGGTCGGAGGACTATGGCTACACCTTC.

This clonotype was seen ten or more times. CDR3 loop: CASSLTGADQPQHF. Here the CDR3 DNA reads TGCGCCAGCAGCTTGACAGGGGCAGATCAGCCCCAGCATTTT. The rearrangement joins TRBV5-1 to TRBJ1-5; 7 bases map to TRBD1. The V and J ends lost 1 base and 5 bases, in that order; junction bases with no gene match: 3. The CDR3 runs to 14 residues. The germline V gene has CDR1 SGHRS and CDR2 YFSETQ. Drawing the rest from reference TRBV5-1 and TRBJ1-5, the complete variable domain is KAGVTQTPRYLIKTRGQQVTLSCSPISGHRSVSWYQQTPGQGLQFLFEYFSETQRNKGNFPGRFSGRQFSNSRSEMNVSTLELGDSALYLCASSLTGADQPQHFGDGTRLSIL.

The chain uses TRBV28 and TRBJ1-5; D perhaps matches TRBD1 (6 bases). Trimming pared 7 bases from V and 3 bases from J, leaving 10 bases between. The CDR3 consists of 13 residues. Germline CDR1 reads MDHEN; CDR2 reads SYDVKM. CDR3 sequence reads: CASTPGVNQPQHF. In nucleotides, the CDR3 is TGTGCCAGCACTCCAGGGGTCAATCAGCCCCAGCATTTT.

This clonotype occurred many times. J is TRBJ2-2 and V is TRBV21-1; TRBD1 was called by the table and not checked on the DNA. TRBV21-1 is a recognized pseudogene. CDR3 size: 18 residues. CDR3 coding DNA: TGTGCCAGCAGCAAAGGGGCATGGCAGGGGGAGAACACCGGGGAGCTGTTTTTT. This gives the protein CASSKGAWQGENTGELFF.

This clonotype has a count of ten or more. CDR3 loop: CASSPEVAARPHYNEQFF. CDR3 nucleotides: TGTGCCAGCAGCCCCGAGGTAGCGGCCCGGCCACATTACAATGAGCAGTTCTTC. This chain links TRBV5-6 with TRBJ2-1; tentatively, D is TRBD2 (6 bases). Per germline, CDR1 SGHDT and CDR2 YYEEEE. The V gene lost 4 bases and the J gene lost 4 bases, with 24 bases spanning the gap. There are 18 residues in the CDR3. Combining the CDR3 with reference TRBV5-6 and TRBJ2-1 gives the whole variable domain DAGVTQSPTHLIKTRGQQVTLRCSPKSGHDTVSWYQQALGQGPQFIFQYYEEEERQRGNFPDRFSGHQFPNYSSELNVNALLLGDSALYLCASSPEVAARPHYNEQFFGPGTRLTVL.